A selection of T cell receptor beta chains follows, all from one sample in a study of regulatory T cells in long-lasting Graves disease. Via MiXCR, TCRdb re-called the multiplex PCR reads, giving one row per CDR3 protein. The sample lists under 800,000 distinct CDR3 sequences, 16% occurring once. These data were also reused for a study on T cells in Graves' hyperthyroidism and ophthalmopathy.

The sequencing here drew on peripheral blood mononuclear cells (PBMCs), taken at new diagnosis, from a patient treated with antithyroid drugs. These receptors all stem from a woman in her 30s with Graves disease. Both conserved end residues are part of each CDR3. The D gene is left open where the match is weak. Clone sizes are given selectively: once, few, many, or a class where the clone is expanded.

TRBJ2-1 | . | TRBV6-1 | . | TGTGCCAGCAGCCGAGACAGATCCCTCTACAATGAGCAGTTCTTC | CASSRDRSLYNEQFF
TRBJ2-5 | . | TRBV4-1 | TRBD2 | TGCGCCAGCAGCCAAGATCCCAGCGGGAGGGGGGAGACCCAGTACTTC | CASSQDPSGRGETQYF
TRBJ2-1 | many | TRBV2 | TRBD2 | TGTGCCAGTCCGCCGGGGAGCGGGAGGGCCGTTGGCAATGAGCAGTTCTTC | CASPPGSGRAVGNEQFF
TRBJ1-2 | few | TRBV19 | TRBD1 | TGTGCCAGTAGTATATTCGGGGCAGGGGGCTATGGCTACACCTTC | CASSIFGAGGYGYTF
TRBJ1-5 | many | TRBV20-1 | . | TGCAGTGCTAGAGATCTCAGGTTTAGCAATCAGCCCCAGCATTTT | CSARDLRFSNQPQHF
TRBJ2-1 | . | TRBV7-3 | TRBD2 | TGCGCCAGCAGCCAAGTCCCGGGACTAGCGTCCTACAATGAGCAGTTCTTC | CASSQVPGLASYNEQFF
TRBJ2-2 | many | TRBV5-1 | . | TGCGCCAGCGCGCGGCAAGTGAACACCGGGGAGCTGTTTTTT | CASARQVNTGELFF
TRBJ1-5 | . | TRBV7-2 | TRBD1 | TGTGCCAGCAGCACCGGGACAGGGACCGGGAATAGCAATCAGCCCCAGCATTTT | CASSTGTGTGNSNQPQHF
TRBJ1-1 | . | TRBV5-1 | . | TGCGCCAGCAGCTTGGGACTGTTGAACACTGAAGCTTTCTTT | CASSLGLLNTEAFF
TRBJ1-1 | many | TRBV5-1 | . | TGCGCCAGCAGCTTGGCTTATACGGGGCGATACACTGAAGCTTTCTTT | CASSLAYTGRYTEAFF
TRBJ1-2 | many | TRBV30 | . | TGTGCCTGGGACCTCAACTATGGCTACACCTTC | CAWDLNYGYTF
TRBJ2-2 | many | TRBV27 | . | TGTGCCAGCAGTTTCCTCTTGAAGGGAGGGAACACCGGGGAGCTGTTTTTT | CASSFLLKGGNTGELFF
TRBJ1-1 | few | TRBV3-1 | . | TGTGCCAGCAGCCATAAGGGGTCGAACACTGAAGCTTTCTTT | CASSHKGSNTEAFF
TRBJ1-2 | . | TRBV5-6 | . | TGTGCCAGCAACTTTTACTGGACCTATGGCTACACCTTC | CASNFYWTYGYTF
TRBJ1-2 | many | TRBV12-3/TRBV12-4 | TRBD1 | TGTGCCAGCAGCCCGGGACAGGAAGATGGCTACACCTTC | CASSPGQEDGYTF
TRBJ2-3 | . | TRBV3-1 | . | TGTGCCAGCAGCCAAGAAGGACTACCGCGCACAGATACGCAGTATTTT | CASSQEGLPRTDTQYF
TRBJ1-2 | many | TRBV19 | . | TGTGCCAGTAGCACCTCCGTTCCCCGCGGCTACACCTTC | CASSTSVPRGYTF
TRBJ1-5 | many | TRBV27 | TRBD1 | TGTGCCAGCAGTGGCGGGACAGGGAGCAATCAGCCCCAGCATTTT | CASSGGTGSNQPQHF
TRBJ2-3 | few | TRBV28 | . | TGTGCCAGCAGTTTGCGGATGTGGGGGCTACCCGGAGATACGCAGTATTTT | CASSLRMWGLPGDTQYF
TRBJ2-5 | few | TRBV12-3/TRBV12-4 | . | TGTGCCAGCAGTTTCGCCCTCGAAGAGACCCAGTACTTC | CASSFALEETQYF
TRBJ2-3 | many | TRBV6-1 | . | TGTGCCAGCAATGTCCGGGACACAGATACGCAGTATTTT | CASNVRDTDTQYF
TRBJ2-1 | many | TRBV7-9 | TRBD2 | TGTGCCAGCAGCCCTATACAAGGACTAGGACGAGATGGGGAGCAGTTCTTC | CASSPIQGLGRDGEQFF
TRBJ2-7 | few | TRBV3-1 | . | TGTGCCAGCAGCCAAACTCGACCTCCCTACGAGCAGTACTTC | CASSQTRPPYEQYF
TRBJ2-7 | many | TRBV27 | TRBD1 | TGTGCCAGCAGTTGGGAAGGGACAGGGTTATACGAGCAGTACTTC | CASSWEGTGLYEQYF
TRBJ2-7 | many | TRBV12-3/TRBV12-4 | . | TGTGCCAGCAGTTTAGTCTCCCGACCCTACGAGCAGTACTTC | CASSLVSRPYEQYF
TRBJ2-1 | many | TRBV2 | . | TGTGCCAGCAGTGCACCGACAGGTATCTCCTACAATGAGCAGTTCTTC | CASSAPTGISYNEQFF
TRBJ2-3 | few | TRBV30 | . | TGTGCCTGGAACAGTAGGGCTGCTCCTAGCACAGATACGCAGTATTTT | CAWNSRAAPSTDTQYF
TRBJ2-3 | few | TRBV18 | TRBD1 | TGTGCCAGCTCACCCCGCGGGCGACAGGGTTTGGCAGATACGCAGTATTTT | CASSPRGRQGLADTQYF
TRBJ1-3 | . | TRBV7-9 | . | TGTGCCAGCAGCCAAGGCATCCCGGGGGTCGGAAACACCATATATTTT | CASSQGIPGVGNTIYF
TRBJ2-2 | . | TRBV19 | . | TGTGCCAGTAGGTTGTTGGGGATTCGGGCTCCGGTTGACACCGGGGAGCTGTTTTTT | CASRLLGIRAPVDTGELFF
TRBJ1-2 | . | TRBV6-9 | TRBD1 | TGTGCCAGCAGTTACACGAGGACAGGGGAGGCCTATGGCTACACCTTC | CASSYTRTGEAYGYTF
TRBJ1-3 | many | TRBV12-3/TRBV12-4 | . | TGTGCCAGCAGTGAGACCTGGGCGGGTCTGACTGGAAACACCATATATTTT | CASSETWAGLTGNTIYF
TRBJ2-3 | many | TRBV24-1 | . | TGTGCCACCAGTGATTTGCCCCGACTAAACACAGATACGCAGTATTTT | CATSDLPRLNTDTQYF
TRBJ2-1 | many | TRBV7-9 | . | TGTGCCAGCAGCCCAACTAGAAATGAGCAGTTCTTC | CASSPTRNEQFF
TRBJ1-3 | few | TRBV29-1 | TRBD1 | TGCAGCGTCCAACAGGGGGCTCAGATCATATATTTT | CSVQQGAQIIYF
TRBJ1-5 | many | TRBV19 | . | TGTGCCAGTAGTATACAGGGGAACAATCAGCCCCAGCATTTT | CASSIQGNNQPQHF
TRBJ2-7 | few | TRBV27 | . | TGTGCCAGCAGTTTAGAGGGCAGGGTGGAGCAGTACTTC | CASSLEGRVEQYF
TRBJ1-5 | few | TRBV7-9 | . | TGTGCCAGCAGCCTCTCGGGACAACTTAATCAGCCCCAGCATTTT | CASSLSGQLNQPQHF
TRBJ2-7 | . | TRBV7-9 | . | TGTGCCAGCAGCTTAGCGTATCAGTTGCGTAGGGACGAGCAGTACTTC | CASSLAYQLRRDEQYF
TRBJ2-7 | once | TRBV20-1 | . | TGCAGTGCTATCGTCGAAATAAGCTCCTACGAGCAGTACTTC | CSAIVEISSYEQYF
TRBJ2-1 | few | TRBV10-3 | . | TGTGCCATCAGTGAGGGGGACGGGTCCTACAATGAGCAGTTCTTC | CAISEGDGSYNEQFF
TRBJ1-2 | . | TRBV30 | . | TGTGCCTGGAGCGAGAATTATGGCTACACCTTC | CAWSENYGYTF
TRBJ2-3 | . | TRBV6-1 | TRBD1 | TGTGCCAGCAGCCAAGACAGGGGGCGGGATACGCAGTATTTT | CASSQDRGRDTQYF
TRBJ1-5 | many | TRBV12-3/TRBV12-4 | . | TGTGCCAGCAGTGCAGGGGCTCAGCCCCAGCATTTT | CASSAGAQPQHF
TRBJ2-5 | many | TRBV27 | . | TGTGCCAGCAGTTTACTACAGGGTGAGACCCAGTACTTC | CASSLLQGETQYF
TRBJ2-3 | . | TRBV20-1 | TRBD1 | TGCAGTGCTCCCGGGACAGGGAAGGATACGCAGTATTTT | CSAPGTGKDTQYF
TRBJ1-5 | . | TRBV10-3 | TRBD1 | TGTGCCATCAGTCGGGACAGGAATAGCAATCAGCCCCAGCATTTT | CAISRDRNSNQPQHF
TRBJ2-2 | few | TRBV29-1 | TRBD1 | TGCAGCGTTGGCTTGGAAAAAGACAGGGGGCTGTCCGGGGAGCTGTTTTTT | CSVGLEKDRGLSGELFF
TRBJ2-5 | few | TRBV28 | . | TGTGCCAGCAGGCCTGGCGGTGGGGGACAAGAGACCCAGTACTTC | CASRPGGGGQETQYF
TRBJ2-7 | . | TRBV30 | . | TGTGCCTGGAGTGTACACAGTCGGGACGAGCAGTACTTC | CAWSVHSRDEQYF
TRBJ2-7 | many | TRBV28 | TRBD2 | TGTGCCAGCAGTTCCCTAGCGGGAGGGTCGAACGAGCAGTACTTC | CASSSLAGGSNEQYF